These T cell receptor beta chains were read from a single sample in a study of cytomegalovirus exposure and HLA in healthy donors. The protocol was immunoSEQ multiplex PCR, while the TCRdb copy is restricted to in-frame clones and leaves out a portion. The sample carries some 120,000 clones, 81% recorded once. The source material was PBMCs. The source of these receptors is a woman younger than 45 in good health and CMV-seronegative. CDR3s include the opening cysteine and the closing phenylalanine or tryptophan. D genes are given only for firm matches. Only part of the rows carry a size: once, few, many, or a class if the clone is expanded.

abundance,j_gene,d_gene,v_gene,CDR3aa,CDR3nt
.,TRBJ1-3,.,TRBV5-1,CASSLDHSTGNTIYF,TGCGCCAGCAGCTTGGATCACAGCACTGGAAACACCATATATTTT
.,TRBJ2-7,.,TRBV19,CASSTAQGYEQYF,TGTGCCAGTAGTACAGCACAGGGATACGAGCAGTACTTC
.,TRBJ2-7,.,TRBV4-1,CASSQEIGSLAYEQYF,TGCGCCAGCAGCCAAGAAATCGGGAGCCTCGCCTACGAGCAGTACTTC
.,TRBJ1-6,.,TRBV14,CASSPQNHSPLHF,TGTGCCAGCAGCCCCCAGAACCATTCACCCCTCCACTTT
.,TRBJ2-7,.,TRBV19,CATSAGVYEQYF,TGTGCCACTTCCGCAGGGGTCTACGAGCAGTACTTC
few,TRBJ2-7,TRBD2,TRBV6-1,CASSEFGSGSSEQYF,TGTGCCAGCAGTGAATTCGGTAGCGGGAGCAGCGAGCAGTACTTC
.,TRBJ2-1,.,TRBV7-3,CASSLNARSGEQFF,TGTGCCAGCAGCTTAAACGCCCGATCAGGTGAGCAGTTCTTC
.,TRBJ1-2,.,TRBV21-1,CASPPGQLKTVYGYTF,TGTGCCAGCCCACCGGGACAGTTAAAAACGGTCTATGGCTACACCTTC
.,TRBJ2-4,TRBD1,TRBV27,CASKSPDRGRVQYF,TGTGCCAGCAAGTCCCCCGACAGGGGGCGCGTTCAGTACTTC
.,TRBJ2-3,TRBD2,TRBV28,CASSLFGTSGSSTDTQYF,TGTGCCAGCAGTTTGTTCGGGACTAGCGGGAGCAGCACAGATACGCAGTATTTT
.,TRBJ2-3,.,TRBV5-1,CASSFTDRDTQYF,TGCGCCAGCAGCTTTACCGATCGGGATACGCAGTATTTT
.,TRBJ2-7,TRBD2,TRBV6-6,CASSSGGQRAYEQYF,TGTGCCAGCAGTTCGGGGGGGCAGAGAGCCTACGAGCAGTACTTC
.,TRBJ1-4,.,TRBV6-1,CASRAGSPNEKLFF,TGTGCCAGCAGGGCAGGGTCCCCTAATGAAAAACTGTTTTTT
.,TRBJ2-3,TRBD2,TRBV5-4,CASSLTGSSGRGNTQYF,TGTGCCAGCAGCTTGACGGGTTCTAGCGGGAGGGGCAATACGCAGTATTTT
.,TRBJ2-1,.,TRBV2,CAMKGSSGYNEQFF,TGTGCCATGAAGGGGAGTAGCGGCTACAATGAGCAGTTCTTC
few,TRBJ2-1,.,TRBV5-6,CASGYRDTSYNEQFF,TGTGCCAGCGGTTACCGGGACACCTCCTACAATGAGCAGTTCTTC
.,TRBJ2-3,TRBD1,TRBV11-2,CASRGDSGDTQYF,TGTGCCAGCAGAGGGGACAGCGGAGATACGCAGTATTTT
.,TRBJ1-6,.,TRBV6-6,CASRKNREPYSPLHF,TGTGCCAGCAGAAAAAACAGGGAACCCTATTCACCCCTCCACTTT
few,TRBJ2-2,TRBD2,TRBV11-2,CASSQGTSGVTGELFF,TGTGCCAGCAGCCAAGGGACTAGCGGGGTCACCGGGGAGCTGTTTTTT
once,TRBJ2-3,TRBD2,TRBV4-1,CASSPALAGGPDTDTQYF,TGCGCCAGCAGCCCCGCACTAGCGGGAGGGCCGGACACAGATACGCAGTATTTT
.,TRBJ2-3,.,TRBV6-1,CASRSTDTQYF,TGTGCCAGTCGGAGCACAGATACGCAGTATTTT
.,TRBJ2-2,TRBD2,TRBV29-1,CSVEPAGVTGELFF,TGCAGCGTTGAGCCAGCGGGAGTCACCGGGGAGCTGTTTTTT
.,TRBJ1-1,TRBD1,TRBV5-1,CASSLETGGRDTEAFF,TGCGCCAGCAGCTTGGAGACAGGGGGCCGTGACACTGAAGCTTTCTTT
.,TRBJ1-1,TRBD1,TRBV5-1,CASSNGQGATEAFF,TGCGCCAGCAGTAACGGACAGGGGGCGACTGAAGCTTTCTTT
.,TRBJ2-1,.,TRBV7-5,CARSQHGGLLRQFF,TGTGCCAGAAGTCAACACGGAGGTCTATTGAGGCAATTCTTC
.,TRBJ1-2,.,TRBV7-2,CASSLAGTPYTF,TGTGCCAGCAGCTTAGCCGGGACACCGTACACCTTC
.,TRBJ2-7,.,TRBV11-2,CASSYAGAGTYEQYF,TGTGCCAGCAGCTATGCGGGCGCGGGTACCTACGAGCAGTACTTC
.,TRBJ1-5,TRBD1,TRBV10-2,CASSGHRDSSNQPQHF,TGCGCCAGCAGTGGACACCGGGACAGTAGCAATCAGCCCCAGCATTTT
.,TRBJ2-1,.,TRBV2,CASREGQLRYNEQFF,TGTGCCAGCAGGGAGGGACAGCTACGCTACAATGAGCAGTTCTTC
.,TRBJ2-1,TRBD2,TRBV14,CASSPERDPYNEQFF,TGTGCCAGCAGCCCTGAGCGGGATCCCTACAATGAGCAGTTCTTC
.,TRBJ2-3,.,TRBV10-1,CASSRDNSASTDTQYF,TGCGCCAGCAGTCGGGACAACTCTGCATCCACAGATACGCAGTATTTT
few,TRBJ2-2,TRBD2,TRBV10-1,CASNLAGGGGELFF,TGCGCCAGCAACCTAGCGGGAGGAGGCGGGGAGCTGTTTTTT
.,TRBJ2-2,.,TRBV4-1,CASSQVDMGLTAGLFF,TGCGCCAGCAGCCAAGTGGACATGGGATTGACCGCCGGGCTGTTTTTT
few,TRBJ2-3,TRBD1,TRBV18,CASSPRTGGADTQYF,TGTGCCAGCTCACCCCGGACAGGGGGTGCAGATACGCAGTATTTT
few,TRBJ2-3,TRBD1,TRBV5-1,CASSGTGGTDTQYF,TGCGCCAGCAGCGGGACAGGTGGGACAGATACGCAGTATTTT
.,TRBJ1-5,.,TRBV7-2,CASSASGGDQPQHF,TGTGCCAGCAGCGCTTCGGGGGGCGATCAGCCCCAGCATTTT
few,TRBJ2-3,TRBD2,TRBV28,CASTERVAGITDTQYF,TGTGCCAGCACCGAAAGGGTAGCGGGGATCACAGATACGCAGTATTTT
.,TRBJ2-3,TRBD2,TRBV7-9,CASSFGGADTQYF,TGTGCCAGCAGCTTTGGGGGGGCAGATACGCAGTATTTT
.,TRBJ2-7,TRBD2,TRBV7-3,CASSRGPLAGGSYEQYF,TGTGCCAGCAGCCGCGGCCCACTAGCGGGAGGAAGTTACGAGCAGTACTTC
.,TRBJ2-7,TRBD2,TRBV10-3,CAISSAKPGLAGVGGEQYF,TGTGCCATCAGTTCGGCGAAACCGGGACTAGCGGGAGTGGGAGGCGAGCAGTACTTC
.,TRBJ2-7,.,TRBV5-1,CASSLALTAYEQYF,TGCGCCAGCAGCTTGGCCCTGACAGCCTACGAGCAGTACTTC
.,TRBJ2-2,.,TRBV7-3,CASSLRQTNTGELFF,TGTGCCAGCAGCTTAAGGCAGACTAACACCGGGGAGCTGTTTTTT
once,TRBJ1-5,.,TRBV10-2,CASSELELNQPQHF,TGCGCCAGCAGTGAATTAGAGCTCAATCAGCCCCAGCATTTT
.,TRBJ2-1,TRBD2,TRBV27,CASTYSLTSGRYNEQFF,TGTGCCAGCACGTACTCCTTGACTAGCGGGAGATACAATGAGCAGTTCTTC
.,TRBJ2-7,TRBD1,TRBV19,CASSPGQGIYEQYF,TGTGCCAGTAGTCCGGGACAGGGTATCTACGAGCAGTACTTC
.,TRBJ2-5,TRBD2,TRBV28,CASSSPVREQYF,TGTGCCAGCAGTTCCCCCGTGCGGGAGCAGTACTTC
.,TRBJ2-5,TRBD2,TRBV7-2,CASSLEGDSGRETQYF,TGTGCCAGCAGCTTAGAGGGTGATAGCGGGAGGGAGACCCAGTACTTC
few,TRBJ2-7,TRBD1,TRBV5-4,CASSLRGQTYEQYF,TGTGCCAGCAGCTTAAGGGGACAGACCTACGAGCAGTACTTC
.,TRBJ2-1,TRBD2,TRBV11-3,CASSSKRLAGFNEQFF,TGTGCCAGCAGCTCCAAAAGACTAGCGGGGTTCAATGAGCAGTTCTTC
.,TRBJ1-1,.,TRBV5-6,CASSFPGLNTEAFF,TGTGCCAGCAGCTTCCCAGGGTTGAACACTGAAGCTTTCTTT
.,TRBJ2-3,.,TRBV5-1,CASSLESDTQYF,TGCGCCAGCAGCTTGGAATCGGATACGCAGTATTTT
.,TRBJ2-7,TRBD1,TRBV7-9,CASSPGTGRDGEQYF,TGTGCCAGCAGCCCAGGGACAGGGAGAGACGGCGAGCAGTACTTC
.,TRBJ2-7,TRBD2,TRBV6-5,CASSPGIAGYEQYF,TGTGCCAGCAGTCCCGGGATAGCGGGTTACGAGCAGTACTTC
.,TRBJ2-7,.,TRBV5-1,CASSNRDSQTYEQYF,TGCGCCAGCAGCAATCGGGACTCCCAGACCTACGAGCAGTACTTC
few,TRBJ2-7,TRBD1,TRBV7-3,CASSSGGLGEQYF,TGTGCCAGCAGCTCAGGGGGATTAGGCGAGCAGTACTTC
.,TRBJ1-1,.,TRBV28,CASSLYLLNTEAFF,TGTGCCAGCAGTTTATATCTGTTAAACACTGAAGCTTTCTTT
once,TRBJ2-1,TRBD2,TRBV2,CASSGWEGHNEQFF,TGTGCCAGCAGTGGGTGGGAGGGCCACAATGAGCAGTTCTTC
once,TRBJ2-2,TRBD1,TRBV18,CASSVGQGRTGELFF,TGTGCCAGCTCGGTCGGACAGGGTCGGACCGGGGAGCTGTTTTTT